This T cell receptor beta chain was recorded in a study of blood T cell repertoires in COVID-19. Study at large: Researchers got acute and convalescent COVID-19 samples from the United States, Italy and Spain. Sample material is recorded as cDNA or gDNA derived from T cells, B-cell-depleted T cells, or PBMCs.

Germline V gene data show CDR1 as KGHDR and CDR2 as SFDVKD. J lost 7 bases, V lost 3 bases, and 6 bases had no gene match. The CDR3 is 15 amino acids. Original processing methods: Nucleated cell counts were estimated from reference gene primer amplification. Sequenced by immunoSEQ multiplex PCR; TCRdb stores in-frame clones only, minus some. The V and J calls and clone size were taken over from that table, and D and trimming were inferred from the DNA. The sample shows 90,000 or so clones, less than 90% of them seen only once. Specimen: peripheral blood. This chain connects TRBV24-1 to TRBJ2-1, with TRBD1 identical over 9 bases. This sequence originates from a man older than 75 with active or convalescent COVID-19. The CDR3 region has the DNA TGTGCCACCAGTGATCCGGGACAGGGCGATAATGAGCAGTTCTTC. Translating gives CATSDPGQGDNEQFF.